One TCR beta chain is described in this entry. Its antigen is as yet unknown. Isolation recovered at least 6 million PBMCs from every sample. This specimen belongs to a study of blood T cells in healthy people across ages. CDR1 SGHRS and CDR2 YFSETQ come from the germline V gene. Unmatched junction bases numbered 5, after V lost 3 bases and J lost 6 bases. The length of the CDR3 is 14 residues. Together with a sample-barcoded 5' primer, a J-beta primer mix was included in a second PCR lasting about 6 to 12 cycles. Each cDNA was tagged by a template-switch adaptor containing 12 random nucleotides. One entry per CDR3 protein results from TCRdb running MiXCR on the 5' RACE reads. The table lists about 540,000 distinct CDR3 sequences, 24% of them singletons, with 7.5% to 9% in the top ten. Overall study results and limits: As age increased, TCR beta diversity per million T cells fell in a roughly linear fashion.

These data were also reused for a study on T cells of mothers and their children.

This chain links TRBV5-1 with TRBJ1-4, with 7 bases matching TRBD1. The source material was blood. This receptor was taken from a boy aged 5-17 years in good health. The CDR3 DNA reads as TGCGCCAGCAGCTCAAGAGGGACAGATGAAAAACTGTTTTTT. Its protein product is CASSSRGTDEKLFF.